This T cell receptor beta chain was retrieved from a study of T-cell memory formation after mild COVID-19 (dated by TCRdb to the early 2020s). Context from the whole study: Most TCR sequence clusters were specific to one of the two donors. T-cell clones expanding and contracting after mild COVID-19 in two donors were tracked by longitudinal TCRalpha and TCRbeta repertoire sequencing. The cohort comprised two young, previously healthy adult volunteers, one female and one male. Paper-wide results and their limitations: From day 15 to 85, contracting clones showed balanced CD4/CD8 phenotypes, whereas a second wave of clones that expanded from day 15 to 37 leaned towards CD4+. Only a couple of mild cases were covered in the study, and larger cohorts including severe cases with pre-infection samples were considered necessary. Contracting CD4+ clones appeared mostly in the CM and EM memory subsets, whereas CD8+ clones were enriched in EMRA. The detection of some responding clones in pre-infection memory suggests that pre-existing cross-reactive memory T cells joined the SARS-CoV-2 response. The second-wave clones that peaked on day 37 were not confirmed to be SARS-CoV-2 specific.

This clonotype was recorded many times. Its antigen target is currently unknown. Base qualities are not provided; no much larger clone lies one nucleotide away. The sequencer listed for this sample is Illumina NovaSeq 6000. TCRalpha and TCRbeta cDNA libraries were constructed by 5'RACE with constant-segment primers, with sample barcodes and unique molecular identifiers being introduced. RNA was extracted from every sample with Trizol reagent. The libraries were amplified in two PCR steps, and the second step added a second sample barcode and Illumina TruSeq adapters. Sequencing of libraries was performed on an Illumina NovaSeq with 2 x 150 bp paired-end reads. The study's own analysis went as follows. With migec v1.2.7, reads were demultiplexed and then collapsed into UMI-guided consensus sequences. Using mixcr v2.1.11, UMI consensuses were aligned to TRA and TRB V and J templates and then assembled into clonotypes. A clonotype was counted as expanded or contracted only when both edgeR and NoisET called the clonotype significant, with the noise models trained on biological replicates. edgeR calls used a false discovery rate-adjusted p below 0.01 and a log2 fold-change threshold of 1. As an exploratory analysis of dynamics, PCA with hierarchical clustering was applied to max-normalized trajectories of the 1000 most abundant clonotypes. Separately sequenced CD4+ and CD8+ repertoires were used to assign a CD4 or CD8 phenotype to each responding clone. TCRdb took the public reads, trimmed them with fastp at Q25, ran MiXCR for clone calling and kept in-frame beta chains. Each entry is one CDR3 protein sequence, shown with its most common DNA and genes. The V and J calls come from TCRdb's annotation, not from the publication. Across this sample there are about 15,000 distinct CDR3 sequences, with around 20% seen only once. Together, the top ten hold 50% to 60% of the sample.

Ficoll-Paque density gradient centrifugation was used to isolate PBMCs. Sequenced sample: PBMCs or a T cell subset sorted from them (not recorded which). This sequence was found in a man between 18 and 35 years old who had mild COVID-19 (a few samples of this study predate the infection). The sample titles of this study are shuffled in the database, so cell type and time point are left out; the donor was told from shared clones.

CDR3 reads: CASTGVLVDTQYF. Read as DNA, the sequence is TGTGCCAGTACAGGGGTTTTAGTAGATACGCAGTATTTT. The V and J genes are TRBV12-3 or TRBV12-4 and TRBJ2-3, with 7 bases aligning to TRBD1. Ends trimmed: V by 9 bases, J by 5 bases; bases unmatched to a gene: 8. The CDR3 spans 13 residues, from the cysteine through the phenylalanine. Of all the DNA, just the CDR3 is kept, 39 bases in frame from base 1.